A selection of T cell receptor beta chains follows, all from one sample in a study of T cell repertoires in cytomegalovirus infection. Their recognized antigens are unknown. Each CDR3 protein is one row after TCRdb ran MiXCR on the reads. The table shows some 500,000 distinct CDR3 sequences, with approximately 40% occurring only once. Source: cultured PBMCs, taken from culture after CMV antigen stimulation. These receptors were collected from a human donor in good health (CMV status not recorded). Some clones in this sample may be carry-over from other donors' samples. Each CDR3 is given with its conserved first and last residue. A D gene is named only where the DNA matches it firmly. A clone size is listed for some rows: how often the clone was seen (once, few, many), or a class if it is expanded.

V,size,J,D,DNA,CDR3
TRBV7-2,many,TRBJ2-7,TRBD2,TGTGCCAGCAGCCTAACAGGACTAGCGGGCCACGAGCAGTACTTC,CASSLTGLAGHEQYF
TRBV14,NA,TRBJ2-1,NA,TGTGCCAGCAGCCGGAACGGGTACAATGAGCAGTTCTTC,CASSRNGYNEQFF
TRBV6-1,NA,TRBJ2-4,TRBD1,TGTGCCAGCATACAGGGGCCTCTAGCCAAAAACATTCAGTACTTC,CASIQGPLAKNIQYF
TRBV7-2,NA,TRBJ1-3,TRBD1,TGTGCCAGCAGCTTAGATACAGGGGGTCGCTCTGGAAACACCATATATTTT,CASSLDTGGRSGNTIYF
TRBV7-9,few,TRBJ2-7,NA,TGTGCCAGCAGCCGGCGGGGAGGAGACGAGCAGTACTTC,CASSRRGGDEQYF
TRBV6-2/TRBV6-3,NA,TRBJ2-6,NA,TGTGCCAGCAGACACCTGGACGGCTACTCTGGGGCCAACGTCCTGACTTTC,CASRHLDGYSGANVLTF
TRBV7-2,NA,TRBJ1-1,NA,TGTGCCAGCACCCGAGCGGGGGGCGGGGGTGAAGCTTTCTTT,CASTRAGGGGEAFF
TRBV6-1,few,TRBJ1-5,NA,TGTGCCAGCAGTACGTCAAATGCCAGGGGTTGGAGCAATCAGCCCCAGCATTTT,CASSTSNARGWSNQPQHF
TRBV7-2,few,TRBJ1-6,TRBD1,TGTGCCAGCAGCTTCAGGGGGGAGAATTCACCCCTCCACTTT,CASSFRGENSPLHF
TRBV9,few,TRBJ1-6,TRBD1,TGTGCCAGCAGCGACCCGACAGGGGCCCTAAATTCACCCCTCCACTTT,CASSDPTGALNSPLHF
TRBV7-2,NA,TRBJ1-1,NA,TGTGCCAGCAGCTTATTTATGAAGAACACTGAAGCTTTCTTT,CASSLFMKNTEAFF
TRBV7-9,NA,TRBJ2-1,TRBD1,TGTGCCAGCAGCTCGTTCCCCCGGGGACAGTACAATGAGCAGTTCTTC,CASSSFPRGQYNEQFF
TRBV7-2,few,TRBJ1-1,NA,TGTGCCAGCAGCCCACGCCGGGGTGGGAACACTGAAGCTTTCTTT,CASSPRRGGNTEAFF
TRBV15,NA,TRBJ1-1,NA,TGTGCCACCAGCAGAGATCCTGACAAGGGCTGGAACACTGAAGCTTTCTTT,CATSRDPDKGWNTEAFF
TRBV12-3/TRBV12-4,once,TRBJ1-1,NA,TGTGCCAGCAGCTCTGTCCTGAACACTGAAGCTTTCTTT,CASSSVLNTEAFF
TRBV7-6,NA,TRBJ2-2,TRBD2,TGTGCCAGCAGTCATGTACAGGGACTAGACACCGGGGAGCTGTTTTTT,CASSHVQGLDTGELFF
TRBV18,NA,TRBJ2-3,NA,TGTGCCAGCTCACCACTCCCAGCGAGCACAGATACGCAGTATTTT,CASSPLPASTDTQYF
TRBV28,NA,TRBJ1-2,NA,TGTGCCAGCAGTTTAAACAACTATGGCTACACCTTC,CASSLNNYGYTF
TRBV20-1,NA,TRBJ2-5,TRBD2,TGCAGTGCTATGGCCCTAGCGGGGGGCGACTCCCGGGAGACCCAGTACTTC,CSAMALAGGDSRETQYF
TRBV2,NA,TRBJ2-5,NA,TGTGCCACCAAGCGTTCGTGGGGCGTGGAGACCCAGTACTTC,CATKRSWGVETQYF
TRBV2,NA,TRBJ1-1,TRBD1,TGTGCCAGCAGTGCCCGGACAGGGCCGACTGAAGCTTTCTTT,CASSARTGPTEAFF
TRBV4-1,NA,TRBJ2-4,NA,TGCGCCAGCAGCCAACTGGGACTAGCCAAAAACATTCAGTACTTC,CASSQLGLAKNIQYF
TRBV27,NA,TRBJ2-3,NA,TGTGCCAGCAGTAGCAGGGCGGTCGATACGCAGTATTTT,CASSSRAVDTQYF
TRBV7-2,few,TRBJ1-2,NA,TGTGCCAGCAGCGCCGGGACAAAGGGCTACACCTTC,CASSAGTKGYTF
TRBV7-8,few,TRBJ2-7,NA,TGTGCCAGCAGCTTAGAACCGGCAGGGCGTACCTACGAGCAGTACTTC,CASSLEPAGRTYEQYF
TRBV28,NA,TRBJ2-6,NA,TGTGCCAGCAGTTCTGCGGGGAGACCTGGGGCCAACGTCCTGACTTTC,CASSSAGRPGANVLTF
TRBV6-2/TRBV6-3,NA,TRBJ2-7,NA,TGTGCCAGCAGTAGCGGGTTCCTCTACGAGCAGTACTTC,CASSSGFLYEQYF
TRBV7-2,few,TRBJ2-3,NA,TGTGCCAGCACCCCTCCGGGGGATACGCAGTATTTT,CASTPPGDTQYF
TRBV6-1,few,TRBJ2-5,NA,TGTGCCAGCGGAAGAGGAACACAAGAGACCCAGTACTTC,CASGRGTQETQYF
TRBV6-2/TRBV6-3,NA,TRBJ1-2,NA,TGTGCCAGCAACGCGGGCCACTATGGCTACACCTTC,CASNAGHYGYTF
TRBV9,NA,TRBJ1-1,NA,TGTGCCAGCAGCGCCCTTCCGGGCCCCCAGGCCACTGAAGCTTTCTTT,CASSALPGPQATEAFF
TRBV7-9,NA,TRBJ2-1,NA,TGTGCCAGCAGCCCCCTCGGACTTTTCCTGGACAATGAGCAGTTCTTC,CASSPLGLFLDNEQFF
TRBV7-2,few,TRBJ2-5,NA,TGTGCCAGCAGCCGGGACTCGACCCAAGAGACCCAGTACTTC,CASSRDSTQETQYF
TRBV2,NA,TRBJ2-1,TRBD2,TGTGCCAGCAGTCCCCTCCGCCTAGCGGGAGGGGTGGGGCTGTTCTTC,CASSPLRLAGGVGLFF
TRBV7-8,few,TRBJ1-6,NA,TGTGCCAGCAGCTTTAATATCAATTCACCCCTCCACTTT,CASSFNINSPLHF
TRBV7-2,few,TRBJ2-7,TRBD1,TGTGCCAGCAGACTCACCGGACAGGGCTACTACGAGCAGTACTTC,CASRLTGQGYYEQYF
TRBV4-3,NA,TRBJ2-3,TRBD2,TGCGCCAGCAGCCAAGATGTAGCGGGAGGGCGTGATACGCAGTATTTT,CASSQDVAGGRDTQYF
TRBV20-1,NA,TRBJ2-1,NA,TGCAGTGCCCCAAGCCCGCGACTCGCGAATGAGCAGTTCTTC,CSAPSPRLANEQFF
TRBV10-3,NA,TRBJ2-7,NA,TGTGCCATCAGTAGAGCTCTGGGGGTATACGAGCAGTACTTC,CAISRALGVYEQYF
TRBV11-2,NA,TRBJ2-1,NA,TGTGCCAGCAGCTTAGAGGGACCCGGTGTTTTC,CASSLEGPGVF
TRBV7-6,NA,TRBJ2-5,TRBD2,TGTGCCAGCAGCCCGAGGACTAGCGGGGGCCTCCAAGAGACCCAGTACTTC,CASSPRTSGGLQETQYF
TRBV4-3,NA,TRBJ2-1,TRBD2,TGCGCCAGCAGCCCCGGACTAGCGGACTCCTACAATGAGCAGTTCTTC,CASSPGLADSYNEQFF
TRBV18,NA,TRBJ1-4,NA,TGTGCCAGCTCCACACCTGGAGGGGGAAAACTGTTTTTT,CASSTPGGGKLFF
TRBV7-2,few,TRBJ2-2,NA,TGTGCCAGCAGCTTAGGAGGCAGGGGGGGGACCGGGGAGCTGTTTTTT,CASSLGGRGGTGELFF
TRBV7-2,NA,TRBJ2-1,NA,TGTGCCAGCAGCATGGACGGCGGGCTTAAGTTCTTC,CASSMDGGLKFF
TRBV7-9,few,TRBJ2-3,TRBD2,TGTGCCAGCAGCCCTCGGACTAGCGGGAGCACAGATACGCAGTATTTT,CASSPRTSGSTDTQYF
TRBV10-3,NA,TRBJ2-7,NA,TGTGCCATGGCCTCCGGAGCCGGGTACGAGCAGTACTTC,CAMASGAGYEQYF
TRBV7-6,NA,TRBJ2-3,TRBD1,TGTGCCAGCAGCTTAGGGCCCCGAGGGGGCCAGTCCGGAGATACGCAGTATTTT,CASSLGPRGGQSGDTQYF
TRBV6-2/TRBV6-3,NA,TRBJ2-7,TRBD2,TGTGCCAGCAGTTACGTCGGGGGGTTTTACGAGCAGTACTTC,CASSYVGGFYEQYF
TRBV20-1,NA,TRBJ2-1,TRBD2,TGCAGTGCTAGGGATCAGGGTGCGGGAGGGTCCTACAATGAGCAGTTCTTC,CSARDQGAGGSYNEQFF